This T cell receptor (beta chain) originates from a study of T cell changes during pregnancy in multiple sclerosis (dated 2019 in TCRdb). General notes on the study: Changes in the T cell repertoire over the course of pregnancy were examined in this study in women with multiple sclerosis.

The library was produced with the immunoSEQ multiplex PCR assay. TCRdb took this table from immuneACCESS and kept in-frame rearrangements with V and J called. Such tables lack part of the clones; where checked against another copy, unresolved V genes explain under half of the gap, and the rest is unexplained. Counted in this sample were over 80,000 clones; about 94% of them appeared once. Of the sample, about 1.4% is held by the ten largest clones. With regard to this clone: The antigen this receptor binds is unknown. No per-base quality is available; no much larger clone lies one base away.

V loses 6 bases at its end and J loses 5 bases; junction bases beyond the gene matches: 9. The germline V gene supplies CDR1 MDHEN and CDR2 SYDVKM. CDR3 length: 15 amino acids, cysteine to phenylalanine. Only the CDR3 region is kept as DNA, spanning 45 bases read in frame from base 1. The source is a female donor in good health, enrolled as a control in a pregnancy study. The sequence joins TRBV28 to TRBJ1-4; the junction holds 7 bases that match TRBD1. Source: peripheral blood, taken in the third trimester of pregnancy. The CDR3 region: CASSLPGQANEKLFF. The bases are TGTGCCAGCAGCCTCCCCGGACAGGCCAATGAAAAACTGTTTTTT.